These 14 T cell receptor beta chains were sequenced from one sample in a study of T cells after yellow fever vaccination. In TCRdb, the 5' RACE reads were re-called with MiXCR into one record per CDR3 protein. The table shows roughly 500,000 distinct CDR3 sequences, with about a fifth occurring only once. This sample comprised PBMCs, obtained 15 days after the yellow fever booster vaccination. These receptors all come from a man younger than 40 who received the YFV17D yellow fever vaccine.

The chain joins TRBV25-1 to TRBJ2-7; D not certain. V lost 2 bases and J lost 6, with 17 bases in between. The CDR3 sequence is 15 residues long. Germline lookup yields CDR1 MGHDK and CDR2 SYGVNS. CDR3 bases: TGTGCCAGCAGTGAACTACATCTGTCGGGCGCCGAGCAGTACTTC. Its protein product is CASSELHLSGAEQYF.

Ten or more counts support this clonotype. The chain carries TRBV7-2 and TRBJ1-6, with D unresolved. Trimming took off 5 bases at V and 7 bases at J, with 12 bases between the two ends. The germline V gene has CDR1 SGHTA and CDR2 FQGNSA. This CDR3 has 14 residues. The CDR3 spells CASSLVSENSPLHF. In nucleotides, the CDR3 is TGTGCCAGCAGCCTGGTGTCGGAGAATTCACCCCTCCACTTT. Variable domain in full (rest from reference TRBV7-2 and TRBJ1-6): GAGVSQSPSNKVTEKGKDVELRCDPISGHTALYWYRQSLGQGLEFLIYFQGNSAPDKSGLPSDRFSAERTGGSVSTLTIQRTQQEDSAVYLCASSLVSENSPLHFGNGTRLTVT.

A few counts support this clonotype. The chain recombines TRBV20-1 with TRBJ2-3; D might be TRBD2 (6 bases). V lost 0 bases, J lost 4 bases, and 14 bases lay in between. The CDR3 is 15 amino acids. The germline V gene has CDR1 DFQATT and CDR2 SNEGSKA (reference sequence). CDR3 nucleotide sequence: TGCAGTGCTAGAGATCTAGGCAGGGAGGCAGATACGCAGTATTTT. Its protein product is CSARDLGREADTQYF.

V usage is TRBV5-5 and J usage is TRBJ2-5; 9 positions match TRBD2. Germline V gene data show CDR1 as SGHKS and CDR2 as YYEKEE (reference sequence). The V gene end was trimmed by 1 base and the J gene end by 1 base; junction bases not matched to a gene: 2. CDR3 length: 15 residues. CDR3 DNA: TGTGCCAGCAGCTTGTCTAGCGGGACCCAAGAGACCCAGTACTTC. Its translation: CASSLSSGTQETQYF.

There are a few counts of this clonotype. The V gene is TRBV5-1, the J gene TRBJ2-5; the match to TRBD1 covers 7 bases. Losses at the gene ends were 6 bases for V and 7 bases for J; bases not matched to a gene: 0. The CDR3 has 10 amino acids. Germline V gene lookup returns CDR1 SGHRS and CDR2 YFSETQ. The CDR3 nucleotides are TGCGCCAGCACAGGGGGGACCCAGTACTTC. Protein sequence: CASTGGTQYF.

In this sample, this clonotype turned up a few times. J is TRBJ2-5 and V is TRBV18; no definite D call. The V end lost 2 bases, the J end lost 5 bases, and 9 bases lay between the germline ends. Per the germline V gene, CDR1 is KGHSH and CDR2 is LQKENI. The CDR3 contains 13 residues. CDR3 bases: TGTGCCAGCTCACCAAAGGGCATGGAGACCCAGTACTTC. This gives the protein CASSPKGMETQYF.

This chain connects TRBV20-1 to TRBJ2-5, with TRBD2 identical over 8 bases. With V trimmed by 4 bases and J by 3 bases, 4 bases remained unmatched. CDR1 and CDR2 from the germline V gene are DFQATT and SNEGSKA (reference sequence). The length of the CDR3 is 13 residues. The CDR3 is CSATSLAEETQYF. The CDR3, as DNA: TGCAGTGCTACCTCACTAGCGGAAGAGACCCAGTACTTC.

This sequence joins TRBV12-3 or TRBV12-4 and TRBJ2-6; 10 bases are shared with TRBD1. This CDR3 contains 19 residues. The V segment lost 7 bases and the J segment 1 base; nucleotides outside the gene matches: 13. CDR3 protein: CASKPGTGVLDSGANVLTF. CDR3 coding DNA: TGTGCCAGCAAACCCGGGACAGGGGTGTTAGATTCTGGGGCCAACGTCCTGACTTTC.

The chain recombines TRBV5-1 with TRBJ2-3; no reliable D call. CDR1 is SGHRS and CDR2 is YFSETQ in the germline V gene. The CDR3 runs to 15 residues. The germline V and J ends were trimmed by 5 bases and 2 bases, with 15 bases remaining between them. The CDR3 protein is CASSSLGELTDTQYF. The CDR3 nucleotides are TGCGCCAGCAGTTCGCTTGGGGAACTCACAGATACGCAGTATTTT. Variable domain in full (rest from reference TRBV5-1 and TRBJ2-3): KAGVTQTPRYLIKTRGQQVTLSCSPISGHRSVSWYQQTPGQGLQFLFEYFSETQRNKGNFPGRFSGRQFSNSRSEMNVSTLELGDSALYLCASSSLGELTDTQYFGPGTRLTVL.

The chain recombines TRBV7-2 with TRBJ2-4, with a tentative D call TRBD1 (7 bases). The V end was cut by 1 base, the J end by 7 bases, with 11 bases between. The CDR3 contains 14 residues. Germline V CDR1 and CDR2: SGHTA, FQGNSA. The CDR3 protein is CASSLDSGGNIQYF. Written as DNA, the CDR3 is TGTGCCAGCAGCTTAGACTCAGGGGGGAACATTCAGTACTTC. Full variable domain (remainder filled in from reference TRBV7-2 and TRBJ2-4): GAGVSQSPSNKVTEKGKDVELRCDPISGHTALYWYRQSLGQGLEFLIYFQGNSAPDKSGLPSDRFSAERTGGSVSTLTIQRTQQEDSAVYLCASSLDSGGNIQYFGAGTRLSVL.

This clonotype was picked up one time. This sequence joins TRBV7-2 and TRBJ1-2, with unresolved D. Looked up from germline, CDR1 is SGHTA and CDR2 is FQGNSA. The CDR3 spans 13 residues. V was clipped by 0 bases and J by 6 bases, with 8 bases between them. The CDR3, as DNA: TGTGCCAGCAGCTTAGCGCAGGAACATGGCTACACCTTC. It yields the protein CASSLAQEHGYTF.

The CDR3 nucleotides are TGTGCCAGCACCAAGGGCTGGGAGCAGTACTTC. Its translation: CASTKGWEQYF. J is TRBJ2-7 and V is TRBV6-5; the D is unclear. The CDR3 spans 11 residues. Per germline, CDR1 MNHEY and CDR2 SVGAGI. Trimming left V 7 bases short and J 7 bases short, with 11 bases between.

In this sample, this clonotype turned up a few times. This rearrangement joins TRBV20-1 to TRBJ2-3, with D possibly called TRBD1 or TRBD2 (5 bases each). Trimming cost V 7 bases and J 0 bases, with 8 bases left between them. The length of the CDR3 is 12 residues. The V gene's germline CDR1 is DFQATT and CDR2 SNEGSKA (reference sequence). The CDR3 DNA reads TGCAGTGGGGACGGAAGCACAGATACGCAGTATTTT. As protein: CSGDGSTDTQYF.

This clonotype was detected a few times. The chain has TRBV7-9 and TRBJ2-7; no reliable D call. The V and J ends lost 3 bases and 0 bases respectively, with 12 bases between them. The CDR3 is 15 residues long. Germline loops: CDR1 SEHNR, CDR2 FQNEAQ (reference sequence). DNA of the CDR3: TGTGCCAGCAGCTTCCCGACGGCTAGCTCCTACGAGCAGTACTTC. Amino acid sequence: CASSFPTASSYEQYF.